A single sample gave rise to the 10 T cell receptor beta chains below, sequenced in a study of read filtering for tumor transcriptome and immune sequencing. From about 400 ng of RNA, a library with molecular barcoded alpha/delta and beta/gamma adaptors was made. Using its own MiXCR run on the reads, TCRdb lists one record per CDR3 protein. This table has fewer than 45,000 distinct CDR3 sequences, roughly 13% appearing once. The sample consisted of a population of CD138-negative cells sorted from bone marrow. These receptors were collected from a donor aged 40 or older with multiple myeloma.

There are many counts of this clonotype. The chain combines TRBV4-1 with TRBJ2-7, with 12 bases matching TRBD2. CDR3 length equals 17 residues. The germline gives CDR1 MGHRA, CDR2 YSYEKL. Trimming cost V 1 base and J 3 bases; bases outside gene matches: 7. This CDR3 reads CASSQGASGRAYYEQYF. DNA of the CDR3: TGCGCCAGCAGCCAAGGGGCTAGCGGGAGGGCTTACTACGAGCAGTACTTC.

This clonotype has only a few counts. Sequence at one end of the junction differs from germline and may be a read error. The rearrangement links TRBV24-1 to TRBJ2-7, with D possibly being TRBD1 (5 bases). Germline CDR1 KGHDR, CDR2 SFDVKD. The CDR3 runs 13 residues. CDR3 sequence: CATSDLDSYKQYF. The CDR3 nucleotides are TGTGCCACCAGTGACCTCGACAGCTACAAGCAGTACTTC.

This clonotype was detected many times. This chain links TRBV19 with TRBJ2-6; 8 bases align to TRBD1. V trimming: 5 bases; J trimming: 4 bases; junction bases outside the gene matches: 10. The germline V gene has CDR1 LNHDA and CDR2 SQIVND (reference sequence). The CDR3 is made up of 17 amino acids. The CDR3 coding sequence is TGTGCCAGTAGTTCCGGACAGGGTGTCTCCGGGGCCAACGTCCTGACTTTC. This gives the protein CASSSGQGVSGANVLTF.

The chain carries TRBV24-1 and TRBJ1-5; 8 nucleotides match TRBD1. The CDR3 contains 16 residues. Germline values: CDR1 KGHDR, CDR2 SFDVKD. Trimming at V came to 4 bases and at J to 7 bases, leaving 11 bases not matched to a gene. CDR3 sequence (DNA): TGTGCCACCAGTGAAACGACAGGGGACGAAGGACAGCCCCAGCATTTT. Amino acid sequence: CATSETTGDEGQPQHF.

Remarks on this clonotype: A much more abundant neighbour one base away suggests this may be a read error. This chain uses TRBV29-1 with TRBJ2-3; TRBD1 agrees at 8 bases. This CDR3 spans 13 amino acids. Germline V lookup: CDR1 SQVTM, CDR2 ANQGSEA. This CDR3 reads CSAWTGWTGTQYF. The CDR3 DNA sequence: TGCAGCGCCTGGACAGGGTGGACAGGTACGCAGTATTTT.

A note on this clonotype: A much larger clonotype is one base distant, so this may be a read error. The V gene is TRBV5-1, the J gene TRBJ2-1; TRBD1 matches 8 bases. Losses at the gene ends were 4 bases for V and 5 bases for J; bases not matched to a gene: 5. The CDR3 sequence is 14 residues long. The germline V gene encodes CDR1 SGHRS and CDR2 YFSETQ. The CDR3 DNA reads TGCGCCAGCAGCCGGGTGACAGGGGACAATGAGCAGTTCTTC. Translation gives CASSRVTGDNEQFF.

The table lists this clonotype with many counts. The rearrangement joins TRBV5-5 to TRBJ2-5, with 7 bases lining up with TRBD2. Germline CDR1 SGHKS, CDR2 YYEKEE (reference sequence). This CDR3 is built from 15 residues. V lost 0 bases and J lost 5; bases outside the gene matches: 7. The CDR3 spells CASSLVRGGPETQYF. Written as DNA, the CDR3 is TGTGCCAGCAGCTTGGTTCGGGGAGGGCCCGAGACCCAGTACTTC.

This clonotype appeared once. A single base separates this from a much larger clone, so it may be a read error. The chain links TRBV28 to TRBJ1-4; 12 positions match TRBD1. Germline assignment: CDR1 MDHEN and CDR2 SYDVKM. This CDR3 comprises 17 residues. CDR3 DNA: TGTGCCAGCAGTTTCCAGGGACAGGGGGCGTATAATGAAGAACTGTTTTTT. Translating it yields CASSFQGQGAYNEELFF.

This clonotype has at least ten counts. The chain recombines TRBV29-1 with TRBJ1-1; D is undetermined. The V end lost 4 bases, the J end lost 1 base, and 10 bases lay between the germline ends. The CDR3 spans 13 residues. Germline-derived CDR1 and CDR2 are SQVTM and ANQGSEA. This CDR3 is CSVAFGGNTEAFF. CDR3 nucleotide sequence: TGCAGCGTTGCGTTCGGAGGGAACACTGAAGCTTTCTTT.

The chain carries TRBV19 and TRBJ1-5; D remains ambiguous. The germline CDR1 and CDR2 sequences are LNHDA and SQIVND (reference sequence). V dropped 5 bases and J dropped 6 bases, with 11 bases sitting between them. The CDR3 is 13 amino acids. The CDR3 DNA reads TGTGCCAGTAGTGCGAAAGTCTTTCAGCCCCAGCATTTT. Its translation: CASSAKVFQPQHF. The variable domain in full, with the rest retrieved from reference TRBV19 and TRBJ1-5, is DGGITQSPKYLFRKEGQNVTLSCEQNLNHDAMYWYRQDPGQGLRLIYYSQIVNDFQKGDIAEGYSVSREKKESFPLTVTSAQKNPTAFYLCASSAKVFQPQHFGDGTRLSIL.